This is a list of T cell receptor beta chains from one sample in a study of early T cells in non-severe SARS-CoV-2 infection. TCRdb itself ran the 5' RACE reads through MiXCR, one entry per CDR3 protein. The sample includes about 79,000 distinct CDR3 sequences, 13% of them seen just once. Sequencing was performed on whole blood. The source is an adult who was a healthcare worker with PCR-confirmed SARS-CoV-2 infection or an uninfected control (not recorded which). The CDR3 runs from the conserved cysteine through the conserved F or W. The D gene is left open where the match is weak. Clone size appears in some rows only: once, few, many, or a class for an expanded clone.

. . TRBJ1-2 TRBV5-1 15 CASSLAGQRHYGYTF TGCGCCAGCAGCTTGGCCGGACAGCGACACTATGGCTACACCTTC
many . TRBJ1-3 TRBV2 15 CASSEARGTGNTIYF TGTGCCAGCAGTGAAGCGAGAGGTACTGGAAACACCATATATTTT
few . TRBJ2-1 TRBV7-2 14 CASSRLAGYNEQFF TGTGCCAGCAGCCGTCTCGCTGGGTACAATGAGCAGTTCTTC
few . TRBJ2-1 TRBV29-1 14 CSVETPTVYNEQFF TGCAGCGTTGAAACCCCGACAGTCTACAATGAGCAGTTCTTC
. . TRBJ1-1 TRBV14 13 CASSPQGYTEAFF TGTGCCAGCAGCCCACAGGGCTACACTGAAGCTTTCTTT
. . TRBJ1-6 TRBV4-1 14 CASSPWFLNSPLHF TGCGCCAGCAGCCCCTGGTTTCTAAATTCACCCCTCCACTTT
few . TRBJ2-7 TRBV6-1 14 CASSEWGGTYEQYF TGTGCCAGCAGTGAGTGGGGCGGTACCTACGAGCAGTACTTC
. . TRBJ1-1 TRBV18 14 CASSPGGVPTEAFF TGTGCCAGCTCACCTGGGGGGGTCCCCACTGAAGCTTTCTTT
few . TRBJ2-2 TRBV29-1 13 CSVDPGGSGELFF TGCAGCGTTGATCCCGGGGGCAGCGGGGAGCTGTTTTTT
many . TRBJ1-2 TRBV20-1 14 CSASVLGQAYGYTF TGCAGTGCTAGCGTTTTGGGGCAGGCATATGGCTACACCTTC
few TRBD1 TRBJ2-1 TRBV11-2 17 CASSLDSNRGNNNEQFF TGTGCCAGCAGCTTAGATTCCAACAGGGGGAATAACAATGAGCAGTTCTTC
. . TRBJ1-2 TRBV20-1 13 CSARDTANYGYTF TGCAGTGCTAGAGATACAGCTAACTATGGCTACACCTTC
many . TRBJ2-3 TRBV11-2 12 CASSLVSSTQYF TGTGCCAGCAGCTTAGTCTCATCCACGCAGTATTTT
few TRBD2 TRBJ2-2 TRBV7-3 15 CASSFGLANTGELFF TGTGCCAGCAGCTTCGGACTAGCGAACACCGGGGAGCTGTTTTTT
few TRBD1 TRBJ1-1 TRBV6-1 14 CASSGHSGGAEAFF TGTGCCAGCAGTGGCCATTCAGGGGGGGCTGAAGCTTTCTTT
. TRBD1 TRBJ2-3 TRBV12-3/TRBV12-4 15 CASSIRQGHADTQYF TGTGCCAGCAGCATCCGACAGGGGCACGCAGATACGCAGTATTTT
few . TRBJ1-1 TRBV2 14 CASTGGPGRDEAFF TGTGCCAGCACCGGGGGCCCCGGCCGGGATGAAGCTTTCTTT
many . TRBJ1-5 TRBV5-1 16 CASSPQGGDQHQPQHF TGCGCCAGCAGCCCCCAAGGGGGGGACCAACATCAGCCCCAGCATTTT
many . TRBJ2-1 TRBV7-9 13 CASSSSVWPEQFF TGTGCCAGCAGCTCTAGCGTATGGCCTGAGCAGTTCTTC
. . TRBJ1-6 TRBV6-1 17 CASSRGWAGQNNSPLHF TGTGCCAGCAGCAGAGGGTGGGCAGGGCAAAATAATTCACCCCTCCACTTT
many TRBD1 TRBJ1-6 TRBV20-1 15 CSARAGGSYNSPLHF TGCAGTGCTAGAGCAGGGGGTTCCTATAATTCACCCCTCCACTTT
. TRBD2 TRBJ2-1 TRBV7-9 16 CASSLGTGLAVNEQFF TGTGCCAGCAGCTTAGGTACGGGACTAGCGGTCAATGAGCAGTTCTTC
. . TRBJ2-5 TRBV7-6 16 CASSQTQQGFSTAQYF TGTGCCAGCAGCCAGACCCAACAGGGCTTTTCAACGGCCCAGTACTTC
. TRBD2 TRBJ2-3 TRBV28 18 CASRYPDHRREFPDTQYF TGTGCCAGCAGATACCCTGACCATCGGCGGGAGTTTCCAGATACGCAGTATTTT
many . TRBJ2-1 TRBV9 14 CASSGGASYNEQFF TGTGCCAGCAGCGGCGGGGCCTCCTACAATGAGCAGTTCTTC
. . TRBJ2-2 TRBV15 16 CATSRVGDPLTGELFF TGTGCCACCAGCAGAGTGGGGGATCCCCTCACCGGGGAGCTGTTTTTT
few . TRBJ2-1 TRBV2 15 CASSESGISYNEQFF TGTGCCAGCAGCGAGAGCGGCATCTCCTACAATGAGCAGTTCTTC
many TRBD1 TRBJ2-7 TRBV20-1 14 CSARGDRTAYEQYF TGCAGTGCTAGAGGGGACAGGACCGCCTACGAGCAGTACTTC
. . TRBJ1-5 TRBV5-1 13 CASSSDDNQPQRF TGCGCCAGCAGTTCCGACGATAATCAGCCCCAGCGTTTT
few . TRBJ1-5 TRBV25-1 16 CASSEEGGTSNQPQHF TGTGCCAGCAGTGAGGAGGGAGGGACGAGCAATCAGCCCCAGCATTTT